The present TCR beta chain was sequenced within a study of neurological immune-mediated disorders (dated by TCRdb to the late 2010s). Context from the whole study: Using UMI-based sequencing, the study compared peripheral blood TCR-beta repertoires from patients with HTLV-I-associated myelopathy (HAM/TSP), patients with multiple sclerosis, and healthy controls. The 100 to 110 TCR-beta libraries covered PBMC samples along with longitudinal samples, technical triplicates, and paired sorted CD4+ and CD8+ T-cell subsets. Technical triplicate libraries were sequenced to precisely calculate how much the frequency of each individual clone varied. The cohort comprised around 70 subjects: approximately 15 HAM/TSP patients, roughly 34 multiple sclerosis patients and around 20 healthy controls.

The study at large found these results: TCR clonal expansion was greatest in HAM/TSP patients and smallest in MS patients, who ranked below even healthy controls. No identical CDR3 amino acid sequences were found to be shared among expanded clones across subjects, suggesting that TCR-beta repertoires were private in all groups.

This clonotype was recorded many times. The specificity of this receptor is unknown. Nothing much larger sits one base from this clone, and base qualities are not available. CDR1 and CDR2, per the germline V gene (reference sequence), are DFQATT and SNEGSKA. Inclusive of the bounding cysteine and phenylalanine, the CDR3 is 14 residues long. The kept DNA is CDR3 alone, 42 bases in frame from the first base. Compared with germline, V lacks 5 bases and J lacks 4 bases; bases without a gene match: 6. Per the publication, the time point label means: technical triplicate 1. Unsorted PBMC libraries were generated from 2 million PBMCs stored in RNAlater at -80 °C until RNA extraction. Peripheral blood was subjected to Ficoll-Hypaque density gradient centrifugation to isolate PBMCs, which were then cryopreserved in liquid nitrogen. cDNA synthesis used template-switch 5'RACE with a primer carrying a 10-nucleotide random unique molecular identifier tagging each TCR transcript. Over 200 million TCR-beta sequences, covering 15-18 subjects, were produced in each sequencing run. Total RNA was extracted with the RNeasy kit. The KAPA Real-time Library Amplification kit was used to amplify TCR-beta VDJ regions with primers for the TCR constant region and the 5'RACE anchor. A first PCR added sample indexes and Illumina adaptors, after which a second PCR increased the library yield. After Ampure bead purification, the roughly 650 bp TCR product was size-selected on a 2% E-gel SizeSelection system. Before pooling, library quality was checked on a Bioanalyzer, concentration was measured with Qubit, and libraries were quantified with the Kapa Library Quantification kit. An Illumina HiSeq 2500 was used to sequence the libraries paired-end at 2 x 150 bp. To increase sequence diversity, roughly 24-31% phiX was spiked into each library pool. The study's processing was this. Quality-filtered reads were processed with the UMI-based MiGEC pipeline, and over 85% of raw TCR sequences were removed by the MiGEC pipeline during error correction. VDJ genes were aligned to IMGT germline references, and each clonotype was defined by a unique CDR3 amino acid sequence together with V-J genes. VDJtools evaluated clonal expansion, Shannon diversity and CDR3 relatedness (CalcPairwiseDistances, ClusterSamples); CLCbio workbench built phylogenetic trees. Clones with at least 8 unique UMIs were defined as expanded, with this threshold being based on coefficient-of-variation modelling across technical triplicates. The public reads were run again by TCRdb, first through fastp at Q25 and then through MiXCR, and only productive beta chains were kept. Each entry merges the rows of one CDR3 protein and shows their most common DNA and genes. What appears here as the V and J calls and clone size reflects TCRdb's work, not the paper's. The sample table holds 35,000 to 40,000 distinct CDR3 sequences, of which roughly 11% were seen once. Around 3.9% of the sample rests with the top ten.

Sequencing was done on a sample of PBMCs. The sequence joins TRBV20-1 to TRBJ1-1; the central 11 bases match TRBD1. This TCR came from a man aged 60 to 69 with HTLV-1-associated myelopathy (HAM/TSP). The DNA sequence is given as TGCAGTGCTGGACAGGGGGCTCAGGCCACTGAAGCTTTCTTT. This yields the protein CSAGQGAQATEAFF.